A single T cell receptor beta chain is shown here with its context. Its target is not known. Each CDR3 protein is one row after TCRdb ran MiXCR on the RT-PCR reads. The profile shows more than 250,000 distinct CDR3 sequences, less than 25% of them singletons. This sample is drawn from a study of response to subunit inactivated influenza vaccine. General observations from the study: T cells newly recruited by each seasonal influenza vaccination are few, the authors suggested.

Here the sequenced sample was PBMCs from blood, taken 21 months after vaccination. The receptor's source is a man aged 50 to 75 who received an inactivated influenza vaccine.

The CDR3 loop reads CASSFVGVETQYF. The CDR3 DNA reads TGCGCCAGCAGCTTTGTAGGGGTAGAGACCCAGTACTTC. The genes are TRBV5-1 and TRBJ2-5, with D possibly matching TRBD1 (5 bases). Germline assignment: CDR1 SGHRS and CDR2 YFSETQ. The CDR3 sequence is 13 residues long. The germline V and J ends were trimmed by 2 bases and 4 bases, with 9 bases remaining between them.